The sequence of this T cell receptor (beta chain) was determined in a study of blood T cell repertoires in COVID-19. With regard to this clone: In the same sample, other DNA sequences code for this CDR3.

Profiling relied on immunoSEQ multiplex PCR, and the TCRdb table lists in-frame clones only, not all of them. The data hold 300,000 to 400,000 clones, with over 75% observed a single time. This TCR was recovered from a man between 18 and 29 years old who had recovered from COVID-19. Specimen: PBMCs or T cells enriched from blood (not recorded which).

The CDR3, as DNA: TGTGCCAGCAGCTTGGGGGGGGGCTCCTACAATGAGCAGTTCTTC. This codes for CASSLGGGSYNEQFF. The chain links TRBV5-4 to TRBJ2-1; 7 bases line up with TRBD2. V gave up 0 bases and J gave up 0 bases; unmatched junction bases: 0. The CDR3 loop spans 15 amino acids. Germline V gene lookup returns CDR1 SGHNT and CDR2 YYREEE (reference sequence). Supplemented by reference TRBV5-4 and TRBJ2-1, the full variable domain reads ETGVTQSPTHLIKTRGQQVTLRCSSQSGHNTVSWYQQALGQGPQFIFQYYREEENGRGNFPPRFSGLQFPNYSSELNVNALELDDSALYLCASSLGGGSYNEQFFGPGTRLTVL.